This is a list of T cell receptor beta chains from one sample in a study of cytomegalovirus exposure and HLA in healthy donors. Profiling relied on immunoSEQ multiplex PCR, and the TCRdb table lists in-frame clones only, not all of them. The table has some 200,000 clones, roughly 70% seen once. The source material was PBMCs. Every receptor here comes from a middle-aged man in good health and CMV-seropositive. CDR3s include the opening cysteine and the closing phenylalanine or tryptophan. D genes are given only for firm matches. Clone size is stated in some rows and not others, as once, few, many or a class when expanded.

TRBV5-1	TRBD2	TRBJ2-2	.	CASSPGGRPGELFF	TGCGCCAGCAGCCCGGGGGGAAGGCCTGGGGAGCTGTTTTTT
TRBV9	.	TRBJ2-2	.	CASSLGGGTGELFF	TGTGCCAGCAGCCTAGGGGGGGGAACCGGGGAGCTGTTTTTT
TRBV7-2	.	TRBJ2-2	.	CASSPALRTSSTGELFF	TGTGCCAGCAGCCCAGCGCTCCGGACTTCGAGCACCGGGGAGCTGTTTTTT
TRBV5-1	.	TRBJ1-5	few	CASSLGQTSNQPQHF	TGCGCCAGCAGCTTGGGACAGACTAGCAATCAGCCCCAGCATTTT
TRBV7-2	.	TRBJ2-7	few	CASSPGQGTTYEQYF	TGTGCCAGCAGCCCGGGACAAGGGACAACCTACGAGCAGTACTTC
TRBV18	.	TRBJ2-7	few	CASSPTGEISYEQYF	TGTGCCAGCTCACCGACAGGCGAGATATCCTACGAGCAGTACTTC
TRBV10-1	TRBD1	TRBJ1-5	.	CASRPDRGNKCNSNQPQHF	TGCGCCAGCAGGCCAGACAGGGGTAACAAATGTAATAGCAATCAGCCCCAGCATTTT
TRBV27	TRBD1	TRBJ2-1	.	CASSPVGQGENEQFF	TGTGCCAGCAGCCCCGTGGGACAGGGTGAAAATGAGCAGTTCTTC
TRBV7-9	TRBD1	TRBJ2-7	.	CASSFGVGGQGTYEQYF	TGTGCCAGCAGCTTTGGTGTAGGCGGACAGGGGACCTACGAGCAGTACTTC
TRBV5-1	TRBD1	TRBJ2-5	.	CASRPTGGQETQYF	TGCGCTAGCAGGCCTACAGGGGGGCAAGAGACCCAGTACTTC
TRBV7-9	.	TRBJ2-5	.	CASSLDWGLDRETQYF	TGTGCCAGCAGCTTAGATTGGGGGCTAGACCGGGAGACCCAGTACTTC
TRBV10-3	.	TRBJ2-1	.	CAISGPPSGRDNEQFF	TGTGCCATCAGTGGCCCCCCCAGCGGTCGGGACAATGAGCAGTTCTTC
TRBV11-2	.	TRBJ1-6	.	CASSLDPGGNSPLHF	TGTGCCAGCAGCTTAGACCCGGGTGGGAATTCACCCCTCCACTTT
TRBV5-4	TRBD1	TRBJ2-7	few	CASSLDRGNEQYF	TGTGCCAGCAGCTTGGACAGGGGCAACGAGCAGTACTTC